A selection of T cell receptor beta chains follows, all from one sample in a study of Graves' ophthalmopathy and Graves' hyperthyroidism. One entry per CDR3 protein results from TCRdb running MiXCR on the multiplex PCR reads. Of 900,000 to 1,200,000 distinct CDR3 sequences in the sample, less than 45% are singletons; the top ten hold 11%. Material for sequencing was peripheral blood or thyroid tissue (not recorded which). All receptors come from an adult man with Graves' hyperthyroidism. Both conserved end residues are trimmed from each CDR3. Only part of the rows carry a size: once, few, many, or a class if the clone is expanded.

v_gene,abundance,j_gene,CDR3aa
TRBV29-1,NA,TRBJ1-5,SVGTGGTNSNQPQH
TRBV25-1,NA,TRBJ2-5,ASSAQGRLRDPVPSQETQY
TRBV12-3/TRBV12-4,few,TRBJ1-2,ASSTSTGSLYGYT
TRBV7-2,many,TRBJ2-5,ASSGRGVRETQY
TRBV6-5,few,TRBJ1-2,ASSYYREGGYT
TRBV20-1,NA,TRBJ2-5,SAPSGRAGSETQY
TRBV2,many,TRBJ1-5,ASSEIRGEGNQPQH
TRBV28,NA,TRBJ2-2,ASTPGLLNTGELF
TRBV12-3/TRBV12-4,few,TRBJ1-3,ASSSPGSEGPGTSSGNTIY
TRBV2,NA,TRBJ2-5,ASSRTSGASEGTQY
TRBV27,NA,TRBJ2-7,ASSLTSGAIYEQY
TRBV20-1,many,TRBJ2-2,SATSGQHSGELF
TRBV12-3/TRBV12-4,NA,TRBJ2-7,ASSFDASRGQH
TRBV7-9,many,TRBJ2-5,ASSSSPLDRTETQY
TRBV19,few,TRBJ1-1,ASSGVLNTEAF
TRBV2,many,TRBJ1-1,ASSGTQGTEAF
TRBV9,many,TRBJ1-2,ASKEDRGNYGYT
TRBV10-3,NA,TRBJ1-6,ARDSGDSPLH
TRBV5-1,many,TRBJ1-2,ASSLNGPNSYGYT
TRBV29-1,once,TRBJ2-7,SVEVIGELY
TRBV9,NA,TRBJ2-7,ASSKGGGKLSYEQY
TRBV11-2,few,TRBJ2-5,ASSRYLPSGRAGGETQY
TRBV5-1,NA,TRBJ1-4,ASSQQGSTNEKLF
TRBV29-1,NA,TRBJ1-1,SAQGGLGAF
TRBV10-3,NA,TRBJ1-5,AISKIGTGGNQPQH
TRBV5-1,NA,TRBJ2-2,ASSGSGINTGELF
TRBV12-3/TRBV12-4,many,TRBJ2-6,ASRKTGTESGANVLT
TRBV20-1,many,TRBJ2-7,SASGTSEPYEQY